This record concerns one TCR beta chain sequence. No antigen is known for it. This sample is drawn from a study of cytomegalovirus exposure and HLA in healthy donors. The PCR was carried out with 60 Vbeta primers and 13 Jbeta primers. Repertoires were generated with immunoSEQ multiplex PCR, while TCRdb's copy carries only in-frame clones and drops some. The data show approximately 160,000 clones, around 81% seen once. Whole-study findings and limits: More clonal expansion characterized HLA-associated TCR beta chains than equally common others in a later analysis.

Germline loops: CDR1 SGDLS, CDR2 YYNGEE. Losses at the gene ends were 5 bases for V and 6 bases for J; bases not matched to a gene: 8. This CDR3 comprises 14 residues. This cohort consisted of healthy bone marrow donors. The specimen sequenced was PBMCs. The TCR was taken from a woman in her thirties or forties in good health and CMV-seronegative. This chain joins TRBV9 and TRBJ2-3; 8 bases match TRBD2. CDR3 DNA: TGTGCCAGCAGTCTCAGCGGGAGTGCGGATACGCAGTATTTT. It yields the protein CASSLSGSADTQYF.